This T cell receptor (beta chain) derives from a study of T cell responses to AZD1222 COVID-19 vaccine. Clones were read by immunoSEQ multiplex PCR, and TCRdb kept only the in-frame ones, dropping some. Found here are 200,000 or so clones, around 87% of them singletons; the top ten hold around 2.5%. CDR1 and CDR2 (germline): SGHNT, YYREEE (reference sequence). Deletions cut 2 bases from V and 0 bases from J, with 11 bases between. This CDR3 region has 15 residues. This sample comprised peripheral blood, obtained on day 0 of MenACWY control vaccination. This clonotype originated in an adult in good health. The J gene is TRBJ1-1, the V gene TRBV5-4; D remains ambiguous. The CDR3 spells CASSLGALMNTEAFF. The CDR3 DNA is TGTGCCAGCAGCTTAGGAGCTCTAATGAACACTGAAGCTTTCTTT.